The entry below describes one TCR beta chain. These data belong to a study of blood T cell repertoires in COVID-19. Overall study: Acute and convalescent COVID-19 samples came from the United States, Italy and Spain.

TCRdb keeps only in-frame clones here, not all; method: immunoSEQ multiplex PCR. The data show roughly 120,000 clones, roughly 79% seen once. V was clipped by 1 base and J by 0 bases, with 13 bases between them. The germline V gene has CDR1 LGHNA and CDR2 YSLEER. This CDR3 has 17 residues. The gene calls are TRBV4-3 and TRBJ1-3, with D perhaps TRBD1 (6 bases). The sample taken for sequencing was peripheral blood. This clonotype originated in a man aged 65-85 years with active or convalescent COVID-19. CDR3 nucleotide sequence: TGCGCCAGCAGCCAAGGAGGGGGTATTAACTCTGGAAACACCATATATTTT. Protein: CASSQGGGINSGNTIYF.